This TCR beta chain derives from a study of regulatory T cells in long-lasting Graves disease. This sample's time point: persistent/refractory GD, antithyroid drugs over 5 years with positive TRAb. Generation of the TCR library employed RNA extracted from PBMCs. Graves' disease diagnosis relied on American Thyroid Association guidelines. The TCR beta library used iRepertoire HTBI primers with Arm-PCR amplification of CDR3. TCRdb re-called the multiplex PCR reads through MiXCR, storing one row per CDR3 protein. The sample has 420,000 or so distinct CDR3 sequences, around a quarter seen once. General study findings and limits: Lower TCR diversity characterized persistent Graves' patients relative to newly diagnosed patients.

As to this clonotype: Its specificity is unknown.

V was clipped by 6 bases and J by 4 bases, with 9 bases between them. CDR1 is MDHEN and CDR2 is SYDVKM in the germline V gene. This CDR3 has 13 residues. The rearrangement uses TRBV28 and TRBJ2-2; perhaps TRBD2 as D (5 bases). The sequence was collected from a female donor with Graves disease. Sequenced material: peripheral blood mononuclear cells (PBMCs), taken when the disease was refractory, from a patient treated with antithyroid drugs. The CDR3 here is CASRPGVTGELFF. DNA for the CDR3: TGTGCCAGCAGACCCGGGGTCACCGGGGAGCTGTTTTTT.